This T cell receptor beta chain emerged from a study of patients and donors after allogeneic stem cell transplantation. Using its own MiXCR run on the RT-PCR reads, TCRdb lists one record per CDR3 protein. The sample has 920,000 or so distinct CDR3 sequences, about a sixth seen once. The CDR3 covers 16 residues. Germline CDR1 is SNHLY and CDR2 is FYNNEI. On this clonotype itself: One end of the junction varies from germline; a read error may be responsible.

The clonotype originates from a human donor who was either an allogeneic HSCT recipient or a stem cell or donor lymphocyte infusion donor (not recorded which). It is not recorded whose cells these are; they may come from a transplant donor. Sequencing was performed on blood, either unsorted or a sorted T cell fraction (not recorded which). This chain connects TRBV2 to TRBJ1-4; D is possibly TRBD1 (6 bases). The CDR3 coding sequence is TGTGCCAGCAGTGAAGCGCTTCGGGGGGCTAAGGAAAAACTGTTTTTT. Amino acid sequence: CASSEALRGAKEKLFF.